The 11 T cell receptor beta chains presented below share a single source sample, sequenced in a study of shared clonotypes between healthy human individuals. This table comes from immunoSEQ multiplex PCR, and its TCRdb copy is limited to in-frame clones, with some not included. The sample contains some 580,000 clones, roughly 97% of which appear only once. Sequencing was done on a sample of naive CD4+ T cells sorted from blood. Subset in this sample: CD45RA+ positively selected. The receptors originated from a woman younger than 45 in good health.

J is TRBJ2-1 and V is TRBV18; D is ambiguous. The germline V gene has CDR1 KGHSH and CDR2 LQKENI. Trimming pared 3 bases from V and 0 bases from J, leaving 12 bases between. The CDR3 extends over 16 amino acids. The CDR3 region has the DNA TGTGCCAGCTCACCCCCCCTTACCTACTCCTACAATGAGCAGTTCTTC. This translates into CASSPPLTYSYNEQFF. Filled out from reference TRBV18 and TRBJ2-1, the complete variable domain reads NAGVMQNPRHLVRRRGQEARLRCSPMKGHSHVYWYRQLPEEGLKFMVYLQKENIIDESGMPKERFSAEFPKEGPSILRIQQVVRGDSAAYFCASSPPLTYSYNEQFFGPGTRLTVL.

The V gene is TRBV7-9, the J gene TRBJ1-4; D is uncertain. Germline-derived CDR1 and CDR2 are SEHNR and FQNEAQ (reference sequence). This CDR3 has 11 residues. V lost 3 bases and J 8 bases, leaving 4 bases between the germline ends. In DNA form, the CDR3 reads TGTGCCAGCAGCTTTGAAGAAAAACTGTTTTTT. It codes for CASSFEEKLFF.

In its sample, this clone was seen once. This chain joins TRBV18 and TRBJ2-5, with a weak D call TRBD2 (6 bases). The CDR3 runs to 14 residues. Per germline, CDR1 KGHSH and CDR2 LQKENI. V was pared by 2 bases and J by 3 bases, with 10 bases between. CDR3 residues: CASSPGGDKETQYF. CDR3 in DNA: TGTGCCAGCTCACCAGGAGGGGATAAAGAGACCCAGTACTTC.

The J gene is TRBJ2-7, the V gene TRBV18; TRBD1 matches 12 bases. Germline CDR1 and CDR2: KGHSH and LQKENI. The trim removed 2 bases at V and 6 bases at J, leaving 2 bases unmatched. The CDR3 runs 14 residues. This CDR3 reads CASSPGTGGGEQYF. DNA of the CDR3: TGTGCCAGCTCACCAGGGACAGGGGGCGGCGAGCAGTACTTC.

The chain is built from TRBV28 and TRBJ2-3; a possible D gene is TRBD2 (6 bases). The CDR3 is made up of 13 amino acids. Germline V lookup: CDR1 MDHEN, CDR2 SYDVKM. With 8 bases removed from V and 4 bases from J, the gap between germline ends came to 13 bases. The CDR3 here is CASGGIRADTQYF. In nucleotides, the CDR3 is TGTGCCAGCGGGGGGATAAGGGCAGATACGCAGTATTTT.

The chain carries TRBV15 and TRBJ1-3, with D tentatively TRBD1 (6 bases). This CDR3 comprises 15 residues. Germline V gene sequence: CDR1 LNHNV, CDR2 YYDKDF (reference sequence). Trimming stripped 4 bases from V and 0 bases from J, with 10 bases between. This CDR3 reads CATSTRTVSGNTIYF. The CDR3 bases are TGTGCCACCAGCACCAGGACAGTCTCTGGAAACACCATATATTTT.

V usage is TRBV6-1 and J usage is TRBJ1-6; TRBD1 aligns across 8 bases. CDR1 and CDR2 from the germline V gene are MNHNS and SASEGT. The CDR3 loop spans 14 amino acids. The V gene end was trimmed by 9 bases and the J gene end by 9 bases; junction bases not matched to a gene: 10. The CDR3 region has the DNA TGTGCCAGTCAGTCGGACAGGGCTGTTTCACCCCTCCACTTT. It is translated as CASQSDRAVSPLHF.

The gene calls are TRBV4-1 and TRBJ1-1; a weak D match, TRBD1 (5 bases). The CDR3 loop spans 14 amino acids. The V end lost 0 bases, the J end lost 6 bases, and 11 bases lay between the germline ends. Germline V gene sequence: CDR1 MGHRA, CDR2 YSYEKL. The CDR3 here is CASSQDSGPSEAFF. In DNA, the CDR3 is TGCGCCAGCAGCCAAGATTCGGGGCCATCTGAAGCTTTCTTT.

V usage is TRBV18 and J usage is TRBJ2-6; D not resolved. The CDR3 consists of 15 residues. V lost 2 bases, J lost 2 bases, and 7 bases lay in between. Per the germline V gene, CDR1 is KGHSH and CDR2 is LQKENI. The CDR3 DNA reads TGTGCCAGCTCACCAGGGCACCCTGGGGCCAACGTCCTGACTTTC. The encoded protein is CASSPGHPGANVLTF.

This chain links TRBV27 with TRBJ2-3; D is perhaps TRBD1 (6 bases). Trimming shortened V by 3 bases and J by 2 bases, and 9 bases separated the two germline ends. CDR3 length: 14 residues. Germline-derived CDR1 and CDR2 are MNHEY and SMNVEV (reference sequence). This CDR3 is CASSLDRNTDTQYF. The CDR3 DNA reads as TGTGCCAGCAGTTTGGACAGAAACACAGATACGCAGTATTTT.

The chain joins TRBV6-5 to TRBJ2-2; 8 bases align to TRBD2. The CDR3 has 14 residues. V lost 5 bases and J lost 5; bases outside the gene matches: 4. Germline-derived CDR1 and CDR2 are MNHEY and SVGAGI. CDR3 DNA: TGTGCCAGCAGTCGGGAGGGCCGGACCGGGGAGCTGTTTTTT. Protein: CASSREGRTGELFF.